The 23 T cell receptor beta chains given below trace back to one sample, sequenced in a study of graft-versus-host responses after intestinal transplantation (TCRdb year 2021). The receptor library was made with the immunoSEQ multiplex PCR assay. TCRdb provides this immuneACCESS table in a form limited to in-frame rearrangements. Some clones are lacking; in checked studies, under half of them reflect an unresolved V gene, and why the rest are absent is not known. Across this sample there are some 8,200 clones, with around 98% seen only once. 0.2% to 0.3% of the sample rests with the top ten. Source: PBMCs, taken 23 days after intestinal transplant. The receptors come from a human patient who received an intestinal transplant, so some T cells may come from the graft donor.

This clone was observed once. The chain couples TRBV27 to TRBJ2-7, with unresolved D. V was pared by 3 bases and J by 3 bases, with 9 bases between. The CDR3 length is 13 residues. Germline loops: CDR1 MNHEY, CDR2 SMNVEV (reference sequence). The CDR3 DNA reads TGTGCCAGCAGTTTCCCAGGCGGCTACGAGCAGTACTTC. Protein: CASSFPGGYEQYF.

This chain connects TRBV6-6 to TRBJ1-5; TRBD1 might be the D (5 bases). Germline V gene lookup returns CDR1 MNHNY and CDR2 SVGAGI (reference sequence). The ends were cut back, 2 bases at V and 5 bases at J, with 10 bases in the middle. The CDR3 is made up of 14 amino acids. In DNA, the CDR3 is TGTGCCAGCAGTTACGGGGGAAGCGATCAGCCCCAGCATTTT. Amino acids: CASSYGGSDQPQHF.

The V call is TRBV19, the J call TRBJ2-7; 7 positions match TRBD1. The CDR3 is made up of 15 amino acids. V dropped 3 bases and J dropped 0; count of bases not matched to a gene: 5. The germline V gene encodes CDR1 LNHDA and CDR2 SQIVND (reference sequence). CDR3 sequence: CASSIFPGGSYEQYF. In DNA form, the CDR3 reads TGTGCCAGTAGTATCTTTCCAGGGGGCTCCTACGAGCAGTACTTC.

The rearrangement joins TRBV9 to TRBJ2-1, with 10 bases lining up with TRBD2. The CDR3 covers 15 residues. With V trimmed by 5 bases and J by 5 bases, 7 bases remained unmatched. Per the germline V gene, CDR1 is SGDLS and CDR2 is YYNGEE. CDR3 region: CASRLAGGLDNEQFF. Here the CDR3 DNA reads TGTGCCAGCAGGTTAGCGGGAGGTCTTGACAATGAGCAGTTCTTC.

This clone appeared once. The chain combines TRBV13 with TRBJ2-5; 8 nucleotides align to TRBD2. Germline V gene lookup returns CDR1 PRHDT and CDR2 FYEKMQ (reference sequence). V trimming: 5 bases; J trimming: 0 bases; junction bases outside the gene matches: 32. There are 24 residues in the CDR3. The CDR3 loop is CASSLEIPFFLRLNLAGDQETQYF. For the CDR3, the DNA is TGTGCCAGCAGCCTAGAAATTCCTTTTTTCCTTCGTCTGAATCTAGCGGGCGACCAAGAGACCCAGTACTTC. The full variable domain, rest sourced from reference TRBV13 and TRBJ2-5, is AAGVIQSPRHLIKEKRETATLKCYPIPRHDTVYWYQQGPGQDPQFLISFYEKMQSDKGSIPDRFSAQQFSDYHSELNMSSLELGDSALYFCASSLEIPFFLRLNLAGDQETQYFGPGTRLLVL.

V usage is TRBV28 and J usage is TRBJ1-1; D ambiguous. The CDR3 spans 13 residues. CDR1 is MDHEN, CDR2 SYDVKM, per germline. V was cut by 3 bases and J by 1 base, with 6 bases left in between. CDR3 nucleotide sequence: TGTGCCAGCAGTTTTTCCAGGAACACTGAAGCTTTCTTT. Protein sequence: CASSFSRNTEAFF.

CDR3 in amino acids: CASSPVAGPKNTEAFF. In DNA, the CDR3 is TGTGCCAGCAGCCCAGTGGCAGGGCCCAAGAACACTGAAGCTTTCTTT. The chain is built from TRBV28 and TRBJ1-1; D possibly corresponds to TRBD1 (5 bases). Trimming removed 6 bases at V and 1 base at J, with 18 bases between. Germline V lookup: CDR1 MDHEN, CDR2 SYDVKM. This CDR3 spans 16 amino acids. The full variable domain, with the rest looked up from reference TRBV28 and TRBJ1-1, is DVKVTQSSRYLVKRTGEKVFLECVQDMDHENMFWYRQDPGLGLRLIYFSYDVKMKEKGDIPEGYSVSREKKERFSLILESASTNQTSMYLCASSPVAGPKNTEAFFGQGTRLTVV.

The chain joins TRBV10-1 to TRBJ2-3, with TRBD2 matching over 8 bases. The V and J ends lost 3 bases and 3 bases, in that order; junction bases with no gene match: 8. The CDR3 extends over 16 amino acids. Germline V lookup: CDR1 WNHNN, CDR2 SYGVQD (reference sequence). DNA of the CDR3: TGCGCCAGCAGTGAAGCCCAGCGGGAGCTGACAGATACGCAGTATTTT. It translates to CASSEAQRELTDTQYF.

The chain recombines TRBV5-1 with TRBJ2-1; D is unclear. The CDR3 consists of 15 residues. The germline CDR1 and CDR2 sequences are SGHRS and YFSETQ. The germline V and J ends were trimmed by 0 bases and 4 bases, with 11 bases remaining between them. This chain's CDR3 is CASSLVGTKYNEQFF. For the CDR3, the DNA is TGCGCCAGCAGCTTGGTTGGTACTAAATACAATGAGCAGTTCTTC.

J is TRBJ1-5 and V is TRBV5-1, with TRBD1 matching over 7 bases. The CDR3 consists of 14 residues. Per the germline V gene, CDR1 is SGHRS and CDR2 is YFSETQ. Trimming cost V 1 base and J 7 bases; bases outside gene matches: 5. The CDR3 here is CASSLRQGDQPQHF. Here the CDR3 DNA reads TGCGCCAGCAGCTTGAGGCAGGGGGACCAGCCCCAGCATTTT.

The chain combines TRBV18 with TRBJ2-2; D may be TRBD1 (6 bases). There are 14 residues in the CDR3. Germline loops: CDR1 KGHSH, CDR2 LQKENI. V lost 3 bases to trimming and J lost 1 base, with 6 bases between them. The CDR3, as DNA: TGTGCCAGCTCACCGGGACAGAACACCGGGGAGCTGTTTTTT. This translates into CASSPGQNTGELFF. Complete variable domain (other parts from reference TRBV18 and TRBJ2-2): NAGVMQNPRHLVRRRGQEARLRCSPMKGHSHVYWYRQLPEEGLKFMVYLQKENIIDESGMPKERFSAEFPKEGPSILRIQQVVRGDSAAYFCASSPGQNTGELFFGEGSRLTVL.

The V call is TRBV7-4, the J call TRBJ2-7, with 9 bases identical to TRBD1. Trimming removed 7 bases from V and 2 bases from J; junction bases left unmatched: 15. CDR3 length equals 17 residues. CDR1 SGHVT and CDR2 SQSDAQ come from the germline V gene. CDR3 nucleotide sequence: TGTGCCAGCATATGGGACAGGGTTCATCCAGCCCCCTACGAGCAGTACTTC. Residues: CASIWDRVHPAPYEQYF.

This chain links TRBV7-9 with TRBJ2-3; 8 positions agree with TRBD1. This CDR3 is built from 15 residues. Germline V gene lookup returns CDR1 SEHNR and CDR2 FQNEAQ (reference sequence). Trimming at V came to 4 bases and at J to 4 bases, leaving 7 bases not matched to a gene. The CDR3 DNA reads as TGTGCCAGCAGCTCGGGACAGGCCGACGCAGATACGCAGTATTTT. This codes for CASSSGQADADTQYF.

The gene calls are TRBV9 and TRBJ2-7; 7 bases agree with TRBD2. This CDR3 is 15 amino acids long. V was clipped by 0 bases and J by 5 bases; unmatched bases: 8. Germline assignment: CDR1 SGDLS and CDR2 YYNGEE. This chain's CDR3 is CASSVGGGSANEQYF. CDR3 bases: TGTGCCAGCAGCGTAGGAGGCGGGAGCGCTAACGAGCAGTACTTC.

As for this clone: Distinct nucleotide sequences in the sample also encode this CDR3. The chain is built from TRBV11-1 and TRBJ2-7; 7 nucleotides line up with TRBD2. The CDR3 covers 15 residues. Germline V gene lookup returns CDR1 SGHAT and CDR2 FQDESV (reference sequence). V gave up 7 bases and J gave up 0 bases; unmatched junction bases: 9. The CDR3 reads CASTPDGRNSYEQYF. Written as DNA, the CDR3 is TGTGCCAGCACCCCCGACGGGAGGAACTCCTACGAGCAGTACTTC.

This clone was found once. This chain uses TRBV7-3 with TRBJ2-2, with D unresolved. This CDR3 has 15 residues. V lost 0 bases and J lost 8, with 13 bases in between. Germline loops: CDR1 SGHTA, CDR2 FQGTGA. This CDR3 is CASSLTGLDIGELFF. In DNA, the CDR3 is TGTGCCAGCAGCTTAACAGGGCTAGATATTGGGGAGCTGTTTTTT.

This chain connects TRBV9 to TRBJ1-5; D gene unclear. CDR1 SGDLS and CDR2 YYNGEE come from the germline V gene. This CDR3 is 14 amino acids long. The V gene lost 0 bases and the J gene lost 4 bases, with 8 bases spanning the gap. CDR3 sequence reads: CASSVGGRNQPQHF. The CDR3 nucleotides read TGTGCCAGCAGCGTAGGCGGCCGAAATCAGCCCCAGCATTTT.

This rearrangement joins TRBV5-1 to TRBJ1-3; 7 bases are a match to TRBD1. The germline V gene has CDR1 SGHRS and CDR2 YFSETQ. J lost 5 bases, V lost 0 bases, and 5 bases had no gene match. The CDR3 covers 15 residues. The CDR3 DNA follows: TGCGCCAGCAGCTTGGGCGGGACAGCTCGAAACACCATATATTTT. It is translated as CASSLGGTARNTIYF. The whole variable domain, filled in from reference TRBV5-1 and TRBJ1-3, reads KAGVTQTPRYLIKTRGQQVTLSCSPISGHRSVSWYQQTPGQGLQFLFEYFSETQRNKGNFPGRFSGRQFSNSRSEMNVSTLELGDSALYLCASSLGGTARNTIYFGEGSWLTVV.

The chain joins TRBV27 to TRBJ2-7; no reliable D call. Trimming took 5 bases from V and 6 from J, leaving 8 bases between them. Germline V gene lookup returns CDR1 MNHEY and CDR2 SMNVEV (reference sequence). The CDR3 is 11 residues long. In DNA form, the CDR3 reads TGTGCCAGCAGTACCCCTTTCGAGCAGTACTTC. This sequence encodes CASSTPFEQYF.

The gene calls are TRBV27 and TRBJ2-1; 14 bases agree with TRBD2. The CDR3 totals 15 residues. With 5 bases clipped from V and 7 bases from J, the junction kept 4 bases outside the gene matches. Germline V gene sequence: CDR1 MNHEY, CDR2 SMNVEV (reference sequence). This CDR3 reads CASSMTSGRGNEQFF. As DNA, the CDR3 is TGTGCCAGCAGTATGACTAGCGGGAGGGGTAATGAGCAGTTCTTC.

The chain couples TRBV4-1 to TRBJ2-7; 11 bases match TRBD1. The germline CDR1 and CDR2 sequences are MGHRA and YSYEKL. Trimming cost V 1 base and J 5 bases; bases outside gene matches: 4. This CDR3 spans 15 amino acids. CDR3 DNA: TGCGCCAGCAGCCAAGGGGGGGACAGGGGGAACGAGCAGTACTTC. Translating it yields CASSQGGDRGNEQYF.

V is TRBV19 and J is TRBJ2-7; tentatively, D is TRBD1 or TRBD2 (5 bases each). Looked up from germline, CDR1 is LNHDA and CDR2 is SQIVND (reference sequence). V lost 2 bases, J lost 3 bases, and 14 bases lay in between. The CDR3 extends over 15 amino acids. The CDR3 sequence is CASSIFRGDGYEQYF. The CDR3 DNA sequence: TGTGCCAGTAGTATATTTAGAGGGGACGGCTACGAGCAGTACTTC.

The rearrangement uses TRBV27 and TRBJ2-1; possible D gene TRBD2, 6 bases. This CDR3 region has 17 residues. Between the trimmed V and J ends, which lost 4 bases and 0 bases, there was a span of 16 bases. Germline lookup yields CDR1 MNHEY and CDR2 SMNVEV (reference sequence). This CDR3 reads CASSSPLRGSSYNEQFF. CDR3 nucleotides: TGTGCCAGCAGTTCTCCCCTACGGGGGAGCTCCTACAATGAGCAGTTCTTC.